This T cell receptor (beta chain) was retrieved from a study of beta chain features in type 1 diabetes (dated by TCRdb to between 2017 and 2018). Looking at the study overall: Mean age, gender distribution, total cell number and subset yield were not different between patients and healthy donors. A total of roughly 98,000,000 sorted cells were examined across all samples, and a strong correlation was observed between cell number per subset and RNA yield. The study compared the TCRB repertoires of sorted circulating CD4+ T cell subsets in recently diagnosed type 1 diabetes patients with those in matched healthy donors. Regulatory and stem cell-like memory subsets were obtained from only 8 patients and about 8 healthy donors, while naive and central memory subsets were obtained from all 30 or so donors.

A single peripheral blood draw of 95 to 150 mL on average was collected from each donor into heparinised tubes. Using a panel that included CD45RO, CCR7, CD25, CD127, CD95 and CD27, naive, central memory, regulatory and stem cell-like memory CD4+ T cells were sorted on a BD FACSAria II. A purity above 95% was achieved for all sorted populations. PBMCs were isolated immediately by Lymphoprep density gradient centrifugation and stained directly without culture. Samples were stained and sorted in pairs, with one healthy donor and one patient per experiment, so that batch effects were minimized. The CDR3 numbers 14 residues from cysteine through phenylalanine. The sequence is cut down to CDR3 DNA, 42 bases in frame from base 1. Trimming accounts for 3 bases at V and 8 bases at J, while the number of junction bases matched to no gene is 5. Via the germline V gene, CDR1 is KGHSH and CDR2 LQKENI. Study-level results and caveats: Type 1 diabetes patients showed a moderate but significant shortening of TCRB CDR3 length in all four CD4+ subsets. Fewer insertions and more nucleotide deletions at VDJ recombination sites were observed in patients with type 1 diabetes, implying thymic rearrangement abnormalities. PCR might favor shorter templates, but patient and control samples were amplified and corrected together, so any skew would affect both groups equally. HLA sub-analyses involved small numbers of individuals, so any influence of HLA type on TCRB rearrangement remained unresolved. The naive, central memory and regulatory TCRB repertoires appeared to resemble one another more closely among patients than among healthy donors. Sequencing cDNA rather than genomic DNA could over-represent highly expressing activated cells, although activation and CD3 levels did not differ between groups.

All of the isolated RNA was reverse transcribed with the High Capacity cDNA Reverse Transcription Kit, so expressed TCRB transcripts were sequenced. Deep immunoSEQ sequencing was applied to naive, central memory and regulatory T cell samples, giving an average of roughly 3.5 million total reads per sample. Sorted cells were lysed in RLT buffer, and RNA was extracted using DNase-treated RNeasy Micro or Mini kits according to cell number. To prevent cross-contamination, every cell subset was processed on its own, while patient and healthy donor samples were processed together. TCRB sequences were amplified from cDNA with the immunoSEQ multiplex PCR, producing 87-bp fragments spanning the CDR3 region. Sequencing of the amplicons was performed on the Illumina HiSeq platform. On the authors' methods: PCR bias was corrected computationally using synthetic template baselines, and reads within Hamming distance 2 were collapsed, with unmergeable singletons discarded. Reads were aligned to IMGT to assign V, D and J genes, CDR3 length, and insertions or deletions at six rearrangement sites. Within each subset, clonotype counts were normalized to the number of sorted cells before true diversity and Gini coefficients were calculated with the tcR R package. Repertoire sharing was quantified using the overlap coefficient calculated on TCRB nucleotide sequences. Out-of-frame TCRB sequences from naive cells were analyzed to stand in for the pre-selection repertoire. TCRdb took over this immuneACCESS table, retaining in-frame rearrangements with V and J assigned. Such tables are incomplete; in checked studies, under half of the missing clones stem from an unresolved V gene, and the remainder is unexplained. The DNA gave D and trimming, while V, J and clone size come from that table. This sample gives some 640,000 clones in total; around 15% of them show up just once. 0.04% of the sample goes to the ten largest clones.

In its sample, this clone was seen a few times. The specificity of this receptor is unknown. No base qualities exist here, and no much larger clone lies one base off it. This receptor chain uses TRBV18 and TRBJ1-4; a stretch of 8 junction bases matches TRBD1. The sequenced material came from naive CD4+ T cells from blood. This specimen's cell subset or site label, interpreted: true naive CD4+ T cells. The receptor was derived from a man aged 18 to 29 with type 1 diabetes. The base sequence is TGTGCCAGCTCACCTTCCACAGGGGGAGAAAAACTGTTTTTT. Its amino acids are CASSPSTGGEKLFF.